This TCR beta chain was sequenced during a study of blood T cell repertoires in COVID-19. Deletions cut 5 bases from V and 0 bases from J, with 14 bases between. The CDR3 spans 16 residues. Germline V gene data show CDR1 as SQVTM and CDR2 as ANQGSEA. This table comes from immunoSEQ multiplex PCR, and its TCRdb copy is limited to in-frame clones, with some not included. The sample contains 3,000 to 4,500 clones, approximately 83% of which appear only once. This clonotype was obtained from a human donor in a cohort sampled during active COVID-19. The genes are TRBV29-1 and TRBJ2-6; a possible D gene is TRBD1 (6 bases). Material: peripheral blood. CDR3 in DNA: TGCAGCGTTAGCCGGGACACCGACTCTGGGGCCAACGTCCTGACTTTC. As protein: CSVSRDTDSGANVLTF.